This TCR beta chain emerged from a study of lymphopenia after photon versus proton radiotherapy. Germline V CDR1 and CDR2: SGHTA, FQGNSA. The CDR3 contains 16 residues. V trimming: 2 bases; J trimming: 6 bases; junction bases outside the gene matches: 10. Here immunoSEQ multiplex PCR was the method, and the copy in TCRdb shows in-frame clones only, minus some. The sample carries 75,000 to 90,000 clones, over 70% recorded once. The V gene is TRBV7-2, the J gene TRBJ2-1; TRBD2 aligns across 7 bases. This clonotype was obtained from a man aged 60-69 years with pancreatic cancer. The specimen was peripheral blood, collected from a patient treated with proton-based radiotherapy. CDR3 in DNA: TGTGCCAGCAGCTTAAAGGCGGGAGTGAGAGTCAATGAGCAGTTCTTC. It codes for CASSLKAGVRVNEQFF.